Included here is one T cell receptor beta chain sequence, with context. These data belong to a study of OX40 agonist ivuxolimab in advanced cancers. Study at large: The diagnoses of dose-escalation patients were hepatocellular carcinoma, melanoma, renal cell or head and neck cancer. Eligibility rules accepted prior anti-PD-1, anti-PD-L1 or anti-CTLA-4 therapy, and around 40% had some. A partial response was reached by three patients: one with hepatocellular carcinoma and two with cutaneous melanoma.

The protocol was immunoSEQ multiplex PCR, while the TCRdb copy is restricted to in-frame clones and leaves out a portion. This table has 65,000 to 75,000 clones, roughly nine tenths appearing once. Germline V CDR1 and CDR2: KGHSH, LQKENI. The CDR3 has 14 amino acids. Trimming pared 0 bases from V and 2 bases from J, leaving 6 bases between. The rearrangement uses TRBV18 and TRBJ2-3; D uncertain. The sequences come from CD4+ or CD8+ T cells sorted from blood, collected in a trial of the OX40 agonist ivuxolimab. This receptor was taken from an adult with an advanced solid tumor such as melanoma, head and neck, liver or kidney cancer. This CDR3 is CASSPPVYTDTQYF. The CDR3 nucleotides are TGTGCCAGCTCACCACCAGTTTACACAGATACGCAGTATTTT.